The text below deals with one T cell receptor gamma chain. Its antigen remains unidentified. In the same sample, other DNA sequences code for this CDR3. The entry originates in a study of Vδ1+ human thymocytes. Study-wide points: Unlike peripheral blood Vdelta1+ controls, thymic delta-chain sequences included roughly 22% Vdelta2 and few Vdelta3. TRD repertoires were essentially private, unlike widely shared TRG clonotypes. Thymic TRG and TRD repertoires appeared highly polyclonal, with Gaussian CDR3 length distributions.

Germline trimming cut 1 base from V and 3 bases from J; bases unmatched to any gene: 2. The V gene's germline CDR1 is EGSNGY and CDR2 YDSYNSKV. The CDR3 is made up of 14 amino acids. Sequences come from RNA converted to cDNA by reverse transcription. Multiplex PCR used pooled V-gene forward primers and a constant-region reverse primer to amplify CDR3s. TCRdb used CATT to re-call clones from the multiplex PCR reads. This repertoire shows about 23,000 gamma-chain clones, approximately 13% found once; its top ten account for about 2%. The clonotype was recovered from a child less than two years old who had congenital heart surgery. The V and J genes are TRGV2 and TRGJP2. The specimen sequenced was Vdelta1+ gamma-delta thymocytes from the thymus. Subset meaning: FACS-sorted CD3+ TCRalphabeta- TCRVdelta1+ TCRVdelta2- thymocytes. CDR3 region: CATWDGRSDWIKTF. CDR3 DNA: TGTGCCACCTGGGACGGACGTAGTGATTGGATCAAGACGTTT.